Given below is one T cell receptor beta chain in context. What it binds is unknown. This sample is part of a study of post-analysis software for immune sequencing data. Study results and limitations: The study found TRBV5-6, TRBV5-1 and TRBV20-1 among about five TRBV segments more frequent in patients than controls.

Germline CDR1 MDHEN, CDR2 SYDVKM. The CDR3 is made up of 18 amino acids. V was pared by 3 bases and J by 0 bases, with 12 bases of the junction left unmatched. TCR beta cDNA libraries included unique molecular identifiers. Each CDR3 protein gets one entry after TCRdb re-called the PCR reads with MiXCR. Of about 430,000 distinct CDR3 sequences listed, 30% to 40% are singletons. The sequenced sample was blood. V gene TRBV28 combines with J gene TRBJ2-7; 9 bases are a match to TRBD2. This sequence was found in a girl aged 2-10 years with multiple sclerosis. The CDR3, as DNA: TGTGCCAGCAGTTTTGGAACTAGCGGGCGATATCTCTCCTACGAGCAGTACTTC. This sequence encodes CASSFGTSGRYLSYEQYF. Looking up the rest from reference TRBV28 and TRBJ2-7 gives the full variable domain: DVKVTQSSRYLVKRTGEKVFLECVQDMDHENMFWYRQDPGLGLRLIYFSYDVKMKEKGDIPEGYSVSREKKERFSLILESASTNQTSMYLCASSFGTSGRYLSYEQYFGPGTRLTVT.